Presented here are 12 T cell receptor beta chains from one specimen sequenced in a study of blood T cells in healthy people across ages. Using a J-beta primer mix together with a sample-barcoded 5' primer, a second PCR was run for about 6 to 12 cycles. TCRdb fed the 5' RACE reads into MiXCR, producing one record per CDR3 protein. The profile shows 800,000 or so distinct CDR3 sequences, around 25% of them singletons. The data were also submitted as part of a second study, on T cells of mothers and their children.

Sample: blood. The source is a boy younger than 18 in good health.

Worth noting for this clonotype: At one boundary the junction diverges from the germline segment, which might be a read error. This chain uses TRBV29-1 with TRBJ2-5; D might be TRBD1 (6 bases). The CDR3 length is 16 residues. CDR1 is SQVTM and CDR2 is ANQGSEA in the germline V gene. The chain's CDR3 is CSVEELVTGKQEAQYF. The CDR3 coding sequence is TGCAGCGTTGAAGAACTTGTCACAGGGAAACAAGAGGCCCAGTACTTC.

The rearrangement joins TRBV3-1 to TRBJ2-3; unclear D gene. CDR1 and CDR2 from the germline V gene are LGHDT and YNNKEL (reference sequence). The V gene lost 1 base and the J gene lost 15 bases, with 20 bases spanning the gap. The CDR3 loop spans 14 amino acids. The CDR3 nucleotides read TGTGCCAGCAGCCAAGCCATCAGCCCAGATACGCGCTATTTT. Its protein product is CASSQAISPDTRYF.

This clonotype occurred a few times. The gene calls are TRBV20-1 and TRBJ2-7, with D perhaps TRBD1 (6 bases). V lost 3 bases to trimming and J lost 6 bases, with 15 bases between them. Germline loops: CDR1 DFQATT, CDR2 SNEGSKA (reference sequence). The CDR3 extends over 13 amino acids. Written as DNA, the CDR3 is TGCAGTGCTAGGGGAACAGGGTGGGCCGAGCAGTACTTC. Its protein is CSARGTGWAEQYF.

The rearrangement uses TRBV18 and TRBJ2-1; D possibly corresponds to TRBD2 (6 bases). Judging by the DNA end, TRBJ2-7 fits better; the J call may be wrong. Germline CDR1 reads KGHSH; CDR2 reads LQKENI. The CDR3 is 15 residues long. For the CDR3, the DNA is TGTGCCAGCTCGCTATCTAGCGAGGCCACCTACGAGCAGTACTTC. It encodes CASSLSSEATYEQYF.

This clonotype has more than one count but fewer than ten. The chain couples TRBV3-1 to TRBJ2-1; TRBD2 is a possible D gene (6 bases). The length of the CDR3 is 17 residues. V lost 3 bases and J lost 0, with 15 bases in between. Germline V lookup: CDR1 LGHDT, CDR2 YNNKEL (reference sequence). The CDR3 DNA is TGTGCCAGCAGCCACCTGGGTAGCGGAAACTCCTACAATGAGCAGTTCTTC. This gives the protein CASSHLGSGNSYNEQFF.

The rearrangement joins TRBV24-1 to TRBJ2-5; 9 positions agree with TRBD1. The DNA matches TRBJ2-1 better at its end, which makes the J call doubtful. Germline assignment: CDR1 KGHDR and CDR2 SFDVKD. The CDR3 contains 17 residues. The CDR3 spells CATSDPVWGTGTNEQFF. DNA for the CDR3: TGTGCCACCAGTGATCCCGTTTGGGGGACAGGGACCAATGAGCAGTTCTTC.

This chain links TRBV7-9 with TRBJ2-5; D perhaps matches TRBD2 (6 bases). V shed 2 bases and J shed 2 bases, with 9 bases lying between them. The CDR3 totals 14 residues. The germline V gene encodes CDR1 SEHNR and CDR2 FQNEAQ (reference sequence). In DNA form, the CDR3 reads TGTGCCAGCAGCTTACGGACTATTCAAGAGACCCAGTACTTC. Residues: CASSLRTIQETQYF.

The CDR3 is CASSVHTYEQYF. DNA of the CDR3: TGTGCCAGCAGTGTCCATACCTACGAGCAGTACTTC. This chain connects TRBV12-3 or TRBV12-4 to TRBJ2-5; D ambiguous. The DNA matches TRBJ2-7 better at its end, which makes the J call doubtful. This CDR3 region has 12 residues.

The chain recombines TRBV29-1 with TRBJ2-1; weak D call: TRBD1 (6 bases). V was pared by 6 bases and J by 0 bases, with 15 bases between. The CDR3 consists of 15 residues. Germline assignment: CDR1 SQVTM and CDR2 ANQGSEA. As DNA, the CDR3 is TGCAGCGTGTTACAGGGAACTAGCTCCTACAATGAGCAGTTCTTC. Translating gives CSVLQGTSSYNEQFF.

This sequence joins TRBV7-3 and TRBJ1-1, with TRBD1 matching 8 bases. This CDR3 region has 15 residues. Looked up from germline, CDR1 is SGHTA and CDR2 is FQGTGA. Germline trimming cut 5 bases from V and 4 bases from J; bases unmatched to any gene: 9. This CDR3 reads CASSLGIQGVTEAFF. The CDR3 coding sequence is TGTGCCAGCAGCCTAGGGATACAGGGGGTCACTGAAGCTTTCTTT.

This clonotype was observed a few times. The chain's CDR3 is CSVGGPFNEKLFF. The CDR3 coding sequence is TGCAGCGTTGGGGGACCGTTTAATGAAAAACTGTTTTTT. V is TRBV29-1 and J is TRBJ1-4; D is perhaps TRBD1 (5 bases). Germline V gives CDR1 SQVTM, CDR2 ANQGSEA. This CDR3 has 13 residues. V was trimmed by 4 bases and J by 4 bases, leaving 10 bases between them. Combining the CDR3 with reference TRBV29-1 and TRBJ1-4 gives the whole variable domain SAVISQKPSRDICQRGTSLTIQCQVDSQVTMMFWYRQQPGQSLTLIATANQGSEATYESGFVIDKFPISRPNLTFSTLTVSNMSPEDSSIYLCSVGGPFNEKLFFGSGTQLSVL.

The chain joins TRBV7-2 to TRBJ1-1; a weak D match, TRBD1 (5 bases). CDR1 and CDR2 (germline): SGHTA, FQGNSA. CDR3 length: 13 amino acids. V was trimmed by 6 bases and J by 8 bases, leaving 16 bases between them. The CDR3 DNA reads TGTGCCAGCAGACAACCAGGAGGGGCGGAAGCTTTCTTT. Amino acids: CASRQPGGAEAFF. Complete variable domain (other parts from reference TRBV7-2 and TRBJ1-1): GAGVSQSPSNKVTEKGKDVELRCDPISGHTALYWYRQSLGQGLEFLIYFQGNSAPDKSGLPSDRFSAERTGGSVSTLTIQRTQQEDSAVYLCASRQPGGAEAFFGQGTRLTVV.